This TCR beta chain was retrieved from a study of T cell responses to AZD1222 COVID-19 vaccine. Data came from immunoSEQ multiplex PCR; TCRdb stores just in-frame clones and leaves some out. The top ten clones hold around 8.1% of a sample with some 85,000 clones, about 91% of them seen once. Germline CDR1 MNHEY, CDR2 SMNVEV (reference sequence). The CDR3 has 14 amino acids. Unmatched junction bases numbered 3, after V lost 2 bases and J lost 3 bases. Sequencing used peripheral blood, obtained on day 0 of AZD1222 vaccination. The receptor was derived from an adult in good health. The chain has TRBV27 and TRBJ2-7; 8 bases are shared with TRBD1. The CDR3 region has the DNA TGTGCCAGCAGTTTAGGGACAGGAAACTACGAGCAGTACTTC. Residues: CASSLGTGNYEQYF.